This TCR beta chain was recovered during a study of shared clonotypes between healthy human individuals. The CDR3 totals 15 residues. V was pared by 2 bases and J by 3 bases, with 1 base of the junction left unmatched. CDR1 is SEHNR and CDR2 is FQNEAQ in the germline V gene (reference sequence). Naive CD8 cells comprised CD45RO-negative, CCR7-positively selected cells, excluding terminally differentiated effector memory CD45RA+ cells. All donors qualified as healthy HIV-negative adults and had experienced no recent acute infections or vaccinations. Study results and caveats: A limitation of the genetic and exposure-history diversity represented arose from few donors.

Regarding this clone: The antigen is undetermined. This CDR3 is also generated by other DNA sequences in the sample.

The method was immunoSEQ multiplex PCR; TCRdb's version includes in-frame clones alone and lacks a portion of them. The repertoire consists of approximately 1.9 million clones, with approximately 92% occurring once and the leading ten covering around 1.8%. The sequenced material came from naive CD8+ T cells from PBMCs. The chain links TRBV7-9 to TRBJ2-1; 10 bases are shared with TRBD2. This TCR derives from a man aged 18 to 29 in good health. Some clones in this sample may be carry-over from other donors' samples. The CDR3 DNA reads as TGTGCCAGCAGCTTACTAGCGGGAGACTACAATGAGCAGTTCTTC. This gives the protein CASSLLAGDYNEQFF.